Shown below are 28 T cell receptor beta chains from a single sample sequenced in a study of shared clonotypes between healthy human individuals. Some clones are missing from TCRdb's copy, which holds only in-frame ones; the method was immunoSEQ multiplex PCR. Of hundreds of thousands of clones listed, around 90% are singletons. In the naive CD8 group, cells lacked CD45RO and were positively selected for CCR7, so terminally differentiated effector memory CD45RA+ cells were left out. The sequenced sample was naive CD8+ T cells sorted from blood. These receptors were collected from a man aged 25 to 45 in good health.

The V and J genes are TRBV2 and TRBJ1-2; no firm D call. Trimming took off 10 bases at V and 4 bases at J, with 7 bases between the two ends. The length of the CDR3 is 10 residues. Germline loops: CDR1 SNHLY, CDR2 FYNNEI. This chain's CDR3 is CATQTYGYTF. The CDR3 DNA is TGTGCCACTCAGACCTATGGCTACACCTTC.

The DNA of the CDR3 is TGTGCCAGCAGCTTACGGGGGTACCTGAATGAGCAGTTCTTC. It translates to CASSLRGYLNEQFF. The V call is TRBV7-6, the J call TRBJ2-1; D is perhaps TRBD2 (6 bases). V was cut by 2 bases and J by 7 bases, with 12 bases left in between. Per the germline V gene, CDR1 is SGHVS and CDR2 is FNYEAQ. CDR3 length: 14 residues.

The V gene is TRBV5-5, the J gene TRBJ2-7; D not resolved. CDR1 is SGHKS, CDR2 YYEKEE, per germline (reference sequence). The V gene lost 4 bases and the J gene lost 0 bases, with 5 bases spanning the gap. The CDR3 sequence is 12 residues long. CDR3 sequence: CASSPNSYEQYF. The CDR3 DNA reads as TGTGCCAGCAGCCCTAACTCCTACGAGCAGTACTTC.

This clone was seen just once. The chain couples TRBV27 to TRBJ2-3, with D unclear. Germline V gene data show CDR1 as MNHEY and CDR2 as SMNVEV (reference sequence). V was trimmed by 7 bases and J by 3 bases, leaving 14 bases between them. The CDR3 runs 14 residues. The CDR3 DNA follows: TGTGCCAGCACTCCCTGGTGGGGTACAGATACGCAGTATTTT. Protein sequence: CASTPWWGTDTQYF.

This clone was recorded at least ten times. The genes are TRBV10-3 and TRBJ2-1; D possibly uses TRBD1 or TRBD2 (6 bases each). CDR1 and CDR2 (germline): ENHRY, SYGVKD. This CDR3 spans 18 amino acids. Trimming stripped 4 bases from V and 7 bases from J, with 26 bases between. In DNA form, the CDR3 reads TGTGCCATCAGTGGATATGAAGGGGGGACGTCTACGTCGAATGAGCAGTTCTTC. Translated, it gives CAISGYEGGTSTSNEQFF.

The rearrangement uses TRBV28 and TRBJ2-7; D is undetermined. Trimming took off 5 bases at V and 3 bases at J, with 20 bases between the two ends. Germline V gene lookup returns CDR1 MDHEN and CDR2 SYDVKM. CDR3 length: 16 residues. This CDR3 is CASSAPFGHDDYEQYF. The CDR3 DNA reads as TGTGCCAGCAGTGCACCCTTCGGCCATGATGACTACGAGCAGTACTTC.

The chain links TRBV13 to TRBJ1-1; the D is unclear. This CDR3 comprises 13 residues. Trimming removed 7 bases at V and 10 bases at J, with 19 bases between. Per the germline V gene, CDR1 is PRHDT and CDR2 is FYEKMQ (reference sequence). The DNA of the CDR3 is TGTGCCAGCACTCTGGGCCCGGGTATTGGAGCTTTCTTT. This encodes CASTLGPGIGAFF.

This clone was found once. V and J are TRBV29-1 and TRBJ2-1; TRBD2 agrees at 12 bases. Germline V gene sequence: CDR1 SQVTM, CDR2 ANQGSEA. After removal of 7 bases from V and 9 bases from J, the junction contained 7 bases not matched to a gene. The CDR3 consists of 13 residues. CDR3 DNA: TGCAGCGCGACTAGCGGGAGTTATGGTGAGCAGTTCTTC. This translates into CSATSGSYGEQFF.

The V call is TRBV27, the J call TRBJ1-4, with 9 bases lining up with TRBD1. Germline V CDR1 and CDR2: MNHEY, SMNVEV (reference sequence). V shed 4 bases and J 7 bases; nucleotides not matched to a gene: 10. The CDR3 extends over 16 amino acids. CDR3 nucleotides: TGTGCCAGCAGTTGGGCTCCGGGACAGGGTGCTGAAAAACTGTTTTTT. This translates into CASSWAPGQGAEKLFF.

The chain uses TRBV11-2 and TRBJ2-7; 10 nucleotides line up with TRBD1. The germline CDR1 and CDR2 sequences are SGHAT and FQNNGV. This CDR3 spans 16 amino acids. V lost 5 bases and J lost 5; bases outside the gene matches: 12. The CDR3 protein is CASSQRRDRGYHEQYF. CDR3 in DNA: TGTGCCAGCAGCCAGAGGCGGGACAGGGGATATCACGAGCAGTACTTC.

This chain uses TRBV4-2 with TRBJ1-1; the match to TRBD1 covers 7 bases. The V segment lost 5 bases and the J segment 2 bases; nucleotides outside the gene matches: 5. The CDR3 has 14 amino acids. Per the germline V gene, CDR1 is LGHNA and CDR2 is YNFKEQ. CDR3 protein: CASSSGQFNTEAFF. CDR3 bases: TGTGCCAGCAGCTCGGGACAGTTCAACACTGAAGCTTTCTTT.

The J gene is TRBJ2-1, the V gene TRBV27; TRBD2 aligns across 10 bases. CDR1 is MNHEY, CDR2 SMNVEV, per germline (reference sequence). The CDR3 contains 15 residues. The V gene end was trimmed by 6 bases and the J gene end by 5 bases; junction bases not matched to a gene: 7. CDR3 loop: CASRRGLAPHNEQFF. Written as DNA, the CDR3 is TGTGCCAGCAGGAGGGGACTAGCGCCACACAATGAGCAGTTCTTC.

V and J are TRBV4-3 and TRBJ1-5; D is possibly TRBD1 (5 bases). V dropped 4 bases and J dropped 4 bases, with 8 bases sitting between them. This CDR3 contains 13 residues. Germline V lookup: CDR1 LGHNA, CDR2 YSLEER. CDR3: CASSPRQNQPQHF. In DNA form, the CDR3 reads TGCGCCAGCAGCCCTAGACAGAATCAGCCCCAGCATTTT.

The genes are TRBV15 and TRBJ1-2; D not certain. The ends were cut back, 0 bases at V and 6 bases at J, with 14 bases in the middle. The CDR3 contains 15 residues. CDR1 is LNHNV, CDR2 YYDKDF, per germline (reference sequence). This CDR3 reads CATSRDMVTSHGYTF. Here the CDR3 DNA reads TGTGCCACCAGCAGAGATATGGTGACGTCGCATGGCTACACCTTC.

This chain links TRBV6-5 with TRBJ1-4, with TRBD1 matching over 7 bases. The junction had 11 bases not matched to a gene; V was cut back by 3 bases and J by 10 bases. This CDR3 is built from 15 residues. CDR1 MNHEY and CDR2 SVGAGI come from the germline V gene. CDR3 sequence reads: CASSYEAEQGVKLFF. The CDR3 coding sequence is TGTGCCAGCAGTTATGAAGCTGAGCAGGGGGTAAAACTGTTTTTT.

This clone was found once. The chain employs TRBV6-6 and TRBJ2-3, with D unclear. V lost 0 bases, J lost 6 bases, and 10 bases lay in between. Germline CDR1 reads MNHNY; CDR2 reads SVGAGI (reference sequence). This CDR3 region has 14 residues. CDR3 DNA: TGTGCCAGCAGTTACTCGATTGGCCCGGATACGCAGTATTTT. Its protein product is CASSYSIGPDTQYF.

J is TRBJ2-7 and V is TRBV19, with TRBD1 identical over 9 bases. The V gene end was trimmed by 6 bases and the J gene end by 3 bases; junction bases not matched to a gene: 6. The CDR3 is 14 residues long. Germline-derived CDR1 and CDR2 are LNHDA and SQIVND (reference sequence). The CDR3 coding sequence is TGTGCCAGTAGCTCGGGACAGGGCTACTACGAGCAGTACTTC. This codes for CASSSGQGYYEQYF.

DNA of the CDR3: TGTGCCAGCAGTACTTGGGACAGGGGGCAAGATACGCAGTATTTT. It encodes CASSTWDRGQDTQYF. V is TRBV6-1 and J is TRBJ2-3, with 12 bases that match TRBD1. With V trimmed by 5 bases and J by 5 bases, 5 bases remained unmatched. This CDR3 spans 15 amino acids. Germline V gene sequence: CDR1 MNHNS, CDR2 SASEGT.

The chain combines TRBV4-3 with TRBJ1-1; no firm D call. CDR3 length equals 15 residues. The V gene's germline CDR1 is LGHNA and CDR2 YSLEER. Trimming removed 0 bases from V and 4 bases from J, with 12 bases in between. CDR3 sequence reads: CASSQERSGFTEAFF. The CDR3 DNA reads TGCGCCAGCAGCCAAGAAAGGTCAGGATTCACTGAAGCTTTCTTT.

The genes are TRBV5-1 and TRBJ2-1, with 14 bases fitting TRBD2. Germline assignment: CDR1 SGHRS and CDR2 YFSETQ. Trimming removed 0 bases from V and 3 bases from J; junction bases left unmatched: 8. There are 19 residues in the CDR3. The CDR3 protein is CASSLDMGLAGENYNEQFF. The DNA for the CDR3 is TGCGCCAGCAGCTTGGATATGGGACTAGCGGGAGAGAACTACAATGAGCAGTTCTTC.

V gene TRBV7-8 combines with J gene TRBJ2-1; no firm D call. V was clipped by 4 bases and J by 8 bases, with 24 bases between them. There are 17 residues in the CDR3. Germline V gene data show CDR1 as SGHVS and CDR2 as FQNEAQ. CDR3 residues: CASSSPGTHMWTDEQFF. The CDR3 DNA is TGTGCCAGCAGCTCCCCCGGAACGCACATGTGGACGGATGAGCAGTTCTTC.

This clone was detected once. V gene TRBV29-1 combines with J gene TRBJ2-2; tentative D call: TRBD2 (6 bases). The CDR3 has 14 residues. Trimming shortened V by 4 bases and J by 1 base, and 10 bases separated the two germline ends. The germline V gene has CDR1 SQVTM and CDR2 ANQGSEA. The CDR3 DNA is TGCAGCGTTGTGGGGACTCTGAACACCGGGGAGCTGTTTTTT. Encoded protein: CSVVGTLNTGELFF.

This chain links TRBV6-1 with TRBJ2-1; TRBD1 is a possible D gene (6 bases). The germline V gene encodes CDR1 MNHNS and CDR2 SASEGT. The CDR3 totals 14 residues. The ends were cut back, 5 bases at V and 8 bases at J, with 16 bases in the middle. CDR3 region: CASSTGQFLDEQFF. CDR3 in DNA: TGTGCCAGCAGTACTGGACAGTTTTTGGATGAGCAGTTCTTC.

J is TRBJ1-1 and V is TRBV29-1, with D unresolved. Germline CDR1 and CDR2: SQVTM and ANQGSEA. V was pared by 3 bases and J by 4 bases, with 12 bases between. CDR3 length: 13 amino acids. CDR3 region: CSVEFDGPTEAFF. The CDR3 DNA follows: TGCAGCGTTGAGTTTGACGGGCCCACTGAAGCTTTCTTT.

This sequence joins TRBV13 and TRBJ2-3; D is tentatively TRBD1 or TRBD2 (5 bases each). Deletions cut 4 bases from V and 3 bases from J, with 14 bases between. This CDR3 region has 15 residues. Germline V lookup: CDR1 PRHDT, CDR2 FYEKMQ (reference sequence). In DNA, the CDR3 is TGTGCCAGCAGCTCCCCCGGGTGGGGGACAGATACGCAGTATTTT. Its protein is CASSSPGWGTDTQYF.

Notes on this clone: Other DNA sequences in this sample translate to the same CDR3. The chain carries TRBV6-5 and TRBJ1-5; a possible D gene is TRBD1 (5 bases). The germline gives CDR1 MNHEY, CDR2 SVGAGI. Deletions cut 4 bases from V and 4 bases from J, with 8 bases between. The CDR3 runs to 13 residues. CDR3 protein: CASSLQGNQPQHF. CDR3 coding DNA: TGTGCCAGCAGTTTGCAGGGAAATCAGCCCCAGCATTTT.

The chain combines TRBV6-4 with TRBJ2-1; perhaps TRBD1 as D (6 bases). Germline lookup yields CDR1 MRHNA and CDR2 SNTAGT. The V end was cut by 5 bases, the J end by 5 bases, with 10 bases between. The CDR3 loop spans 13 amino acids. The CDR3 coding sequence is TGTGCCAGCAGTAAGGACAGCAACAATGAGCAGTTCTTC. Its protein product is CASSKDSNNEQFF.

V gene TRBV7-5 combines with J gene TRBJ2-7; the D call of TRBD2 is as the table states it, not checked on the DNA. TRBV7-5 is an annotated pseudogene. CDR3 length equals 17 residues. CDR3 DNA: TGTGCCAGATACAGCTATTGTAGCGGGAGAAAGACATACGAGCAGTACTTC. Protein: CARYSYCSGRKTYEQYF.